Below, 23 T cell receptor beta chains from the same sample are listed, as sequenced in a study of vaccination and CD4 T cells after COVID-19. The treatment denotes: roughly 10-day PBMC culture with coronavirus spike peptide pools or control peptides (ViraFEST assay). Once obtained from cultured CD4+ T cells, the DNA was sequenced using the Oncomine TCR Beta short-read assay. Each CDR3 protein is one row after TCRdb ran MiXCR on the PCR reads. The repertoire consists of about 3,800 distinct CDR3 sequences, with 11% to 15% occurring once and the leading ten covering about a sixth. The antigens of these receptors remain unknown. What was sequenced was CD4+ T cells from blood, cultured in vitro. All receptors come from a human donor who had recovered from COVID-19.

In its sample, this clonotype ranks as medium-sized. The CDR3 DNA reads TGTGCCAGCAGTACCACAGATACGCAGTATTTT. Translation: CASSTTDTQYF. The chain joins TRBV2 to TRBJ2-3; no firm D call. The CDR3 consists of 11 residues. V shed 5 bases and J shed 2 bases, with 2 bases lying between them. Looked up from germline, CDR1 is SNHLY and CDR2 is FYNNEI.

A few counts support this clonotype. The J gene is TRBJ2-7, the V gene TRBV9; weak D call: TRBD1 (6 bases). Trimming pared 4 bases from V and 2 bases from J, leaving 10 bases between. From germline, CDR1 is SGDLS and CDR2 YYNGEE. The CDR3 runs to 13 residues. CDR3 nucleotide sequence: TGTGCCAGCAGCCCGGACAGAACCTACGAGCAGTACTTC. It is translated as CASSPDRTYEQYF.

This clonotype is categorized as medium-sized. This chain links TRBV20-1 with TRBJ1-1, with 9 bases aligning to TRBD1. CDR1 DFQATT and CDR2 SNEGSKA come from the germline V gene (reference sequence). This CDR3 spans 13 amino acids. After removal of 6 bases from V and 4 bases from J, the junction contained 6 bases not matched to a gene. CDR3 protein: CSAYRGPGTEAFF. The CDR3 coding sequence is TGCAGTGCATACAGGGGGCCGGGCACTGAAGCTTTCTTT.

This clonotype was observed a few times. The V gene is TRBV5-1, the J gene TRBJ2-5; D is unclear. The CDR3 runs 12 residues. CDR1 and CDR2 from the germline V gene are SGHRS and YFSETQ. The V and J ends lost 0 bases and 4 bases respectively, with 4 bases between them. In DNA, the CDR3 is TGCGCCAGCAGCTTGGGTTCAGAGACCCAGTACTTC. Translation: CASSLGSETQYF. Drawing the rest from reference TRBV5-1 and TRBJ2-5, the complete variable domain is KAGVTQTPRYLIKTRGQQVTLSCSPISGHRSVSWYQQTPGQGLQFLFEYFSETQRNKGNFPGRFSGRQFSNSRSEMNVSTLELGDSALYLCASSLGSETQYFGPGTRLLVL.

In its sample, this clonotype ranks as medium-sized. The gene calls are TRBV6-1 and TRBJ1-3, with D hard to call. V lost 6 bases and J 3 bases, leaving 15 bases between the germline ends. The CDR3 sequence is 15 residues long. Germline V gene lookup returns CDR1 MNHNS and CDR2 SASEGT. The DNA of the CDR3 is TGTGCCAGCAGGCTCCAGGTTACCAGTGGAAACACCATATATTTT. Amino acid sequence: CASRLQVTSGNTIYF.

This clonotype came up a few times. The chain recombines TRBV5-1 with TRBJ1-1; D is unclear. Trimming left V 1 base short and J 0 bases short, with 13 bases between. CDR1 and CDR2 (germline): SGHRS, YFSETQ. This CDR3 region has 16 residues. In DNA form, the CDR3 reads TGCGCCAGCAGCTTGACCGGAAACGTAATGAACACTGAAGCTTTCTTT. Its translation is CASSLTGNVMNTEAFF.

This clonotype is medium-sized. The chain recombines TRBV6-5 with TRBJ1-2; 10 bases are a match to TRBD1. Looked up from germline, CDR1 is MNHEY and CDR2 is SVGAGI. The CDR3 loop spans 16 amino acids. The V and J ends lost 4 bases and 3 bases, in that order; junction bases with no gene match: 8. The CDR3 sequence: CASSSPTGGKDYGYTF. The CDR3 nucleotides read TGTGCCAGCAGTTCCCCGACAGGGGGCAAGGACTATGGCTACACCTTC.

V gene TRBV9 combines with J gene TRBJ2-2; D remains ambiguous. This CDR3 is built from 16 residues. In germline, CDR1 is SGDLS, CDR2 YYNGEE. The V end was cut by 4 bases, the J end by 0 bases, with 13 bases between. Here the CDR3 reads CASSFQVTTNTGELFF. The CDR3 region has the DNA TGTGCCAGCAGCTTCCAGGTCACGACGAACACCGGGGAGCTGTTTTTT.

This clonotype was seen only a few times. J is TRBJ2-1 and V is TRBV6-1; 8 nucleotides agree with TRBD2. Germline V CDR1 and CDR2: MNHNS, SASEGT. CDR3 length equals 15 residues. V lost 5 bases and J lost 0; bases outside the gene matches: 3. The CDR3 here is CASSRGGSSYNEQFF. The CDR3 region has the DNA TGTGCCAGCAGTCGGGGGGGAAGCTCCTACAATGAGCAGTTCTTC.

This clonotype is medium-sized by share. This chain connects TRBV20-1 to TRBJ1-4; no clear D gene. V lost 0 bases, J lost 8 bases, and 10 bases lay in between. Germline V gene lookup returns CDR1 DFQATT and CDR2 SNEGSKA (reference sequence). The CDR3 totals 13 residues. The CDR3 DNA reads TGCAGTGCTAGAGATCTACACGGGGAAAAACTGTTTTTT. This translates into CSARDLHGEKLFF.

For this clonotype: This may arise from a read error, as a much more abundant clone is one base away. V and J are TRBV20-1 and TRBJ2-1; 11 bases map to TRBD2. This CDR3 contains 16 residues. Germline-derived CDR1 and CDR2 are DFQATT and SNEGSKA (reference sequence). With V trimmed by 2 bases and J by 5 bases, 8 bases remained unmatched. DNA for the CDR3: TGCAGTGCTAGACTAGCGGGGGGACAATCCCACAATGAGCAGTTCTTC. This translates into CSARLAGGQSHNEQFF.

J is TRBJ2-5 and V is TRBV12-3 or TRBV12-4, with D unresolved. This CDR3 comprises 12 residues. Trimming removed 5 bases at V and 5 bases at J, with 9 bases between. The DNA for the CDR3 is TGTGCCAGCAGTCTAATACTCGAGACCCAGTACTTC. Its protein is CASSLILETQYF.

This clonotype has a handful of counts. This sequence joins TRBV4-1 and TRBJ1-4; tentative D call: TRBD1 (6 bases). The CDR3 runs to 15 residues. CDR1 is MGHRA and CDR2 is YSYEKL in the germline V gene. The germline V and J ends were trimmed by 7 bases and 5 bases, with 17 bases remaining between them. CDR3 loop: CASTPSRGANEKLFF. The CDR3 coding sequence is TGCGCCAGCACCCCTTCCCGGGGGGCAAATGAAAAACTGTTTTTT.

The rearrangement uses TRBV12-3 or TRBV12-4 and TRBJ2-7; D tentatively fits TRBD1 or TRBD2 (5 bases each). V lost 5 bases and J lost 0, with 8 bases in between. The CDR3 is 13 amino acids. As DNA, the CDR3 is TGTGCCAGCAGTCTGGGACCCTCCTACGAGCAGTACTTC. It is translated as CASSLGPSYEQYF.

The chain couples TRBV29-1 to TRBJ1-1; 9 nucleotides align to TRBD1. Germline V gene lookup returns CDR1 SQVTM and CDR2 ANQGSEA. The CDR3 is 14 amino acids. V lost 3 bases, J lost 3 bases, and 5 bases stayed unmatched. The CDR3 sequence is CSVDPGQGDTEAFF. CDR3 bases: TGCAGCGTTGATCCGGGACAGGGAGACACTGAAGCTTTCTTT.

The chain uses TRBV11-3 and TRBJ2-2; D ambiguous. The germline CDR1 and CDR2 sequences are SGHNT and YENEEA. The CDR3 contains 13 residues. V dropped 4 bases and J dropped 4 bases, with 7 bases sitting between them. The CDR3: CASSSLGTGELFF. The CDR3 coding sequence is TGTGCCAGCAGCTCTTTGGGCACCGGGGAGCTGTTTTTT.

This chain joins TRBV12-3 or TRBV12-4 and TRBJ2-7; D is uncertain. Trimming pared 2 bases from V and 3 bases from J, leaving 11 bases between. This CDR3 is 14 amino acids long. The chain's CDR3 is CASSLSVAGYEQYF. CDR3 nucleotide sequence: TGTGCCAGCAGTTTAAGTGTGGCAGGCTACGAGCAGTACTTC.

The chain recombines TRBV11-2 with TRBJ2-1, with TRBD2 matching 9 bases. The trim removed 5 bases at V and 3 bases at J, leaving 5 bases unmatched. This CDR3 has 15 residues. CDR1 is SGHAT, CDR2 FQNNGV, per germline. CDR3 nucleotide sequence: TGTGCCAGCAGCGCGCGGGGGGGCCTCTACAATGAGCAGTTCTTC. Its translation is CASSARGGLYNEQFF.

In its sample, this clonotype is medium-sized (0.01 to 0.1%). This chain links TRBV7-8 with TRBJ1-2; a weak D match, TRBD1 (5 bases). Germline loops: CDR1 SGHVS, CDR2 FQNEAQ. V dropped 5 bases and J dropped 4 bases, with 17 bases sitting between them. This CDR3 is 15 amino acids long. CDR3 nucleotides: TGTGCCAGCAGCCCCCCACAGACAGCTGGCTATGGCTACACCTTC. This codes for CASSPPQTAGYGYTF.

This clonotype was seen a few times. CDR3 DNA sequence: TGCAGCGTCCGGACTAGCGGGAGTAGCTCCTACAATGAGCAGTTCTTC. Translating gives CSVRTSGSSSYNEQFF. The chain carries TRBV29-1 and TRBJ2-1; 13 bases fit TRBD2. Losses at the gene ends were 6 bases for V and 0 bases for J; bases not matched to a gene: 5. CDR1 is SQVTM and CDR2 is ANQGSEA in the germline V gene. The CDR3 is 16 residues long.

The rearrangement joins TRBV7-3 to TRBJ2-1; 12 bases align to TRBD2. Germline V gene sequence: CDR1 SGHTA, CDR2 FQGTGA. Trimming took 5 bases from V and 4 from J; bases not matched to a gene: 9. CDR3 size: 17 residues. This CDR3 is CASSPFSSGGDYNEQFF. As DNA, the CDR3 is TGTGCCAGCAGCCCTTTCTCTAGCGGGGGGGATTACAATGAGCAGTTCTTC.

This clonotype has a handful of counts. This chain connects TRBV20-1 to TRBJ2-6; D is unclear. V lost 4 bases to trimming and J lost 0 bases, with 4 bases between them. Germline V CDR1 and CDR2: DFQATT, SNEGSKA (reference sequence). The CDR3 sequence is 13 residues long. The CDR3 spells CSATYSGANVLTF. The DNA for the CDR3 is TGCAGTGCTACCTACTCTGGGGCCAACGTCCTGACTTTC.

This clonotype was detected only a few times. The chain joins TRBV6-2 or TRBV6-3 to TRBJ1-2; maybe TRBD1 (6 bases). The CDR3 runs 16 residues. CDR1 is MNHEY and CDR2 is SVGEGT in the germline V gene. Trimming pared 6 bases from V and 2 bases from J, leaving 19 bases between. CDR3 residues: CASRRASGGANYGYTF. Written as DNA, the CDR3 is TGTGCCAGCAGGCGCGCCTCGGGGGGGGCGAACTATGGCTACACCTTC.